This entry describes one T cell receptor beta chain. The antigen is not known. This entry comes from a study of cytomegalovirus exposure and HLA in healthy donors. PCR employed 60 Vbeta and 13 Jbeta primers. Assay used: immunoSEQ multiplex PCR; TCRdb lists only in-frame clones, some missing. The sample has 110,000 to 150,000 clones, just under 70% seen once. Study observations and caveats: Being indistinguishable, some V segments were excluded, TRBV6-2 and TRBV6-3 among them. Later analysis associated a missense DCLRE1C variant with TCR beta V- and J-gene trimming.

Germline V gives CDR1 SGHVS, CDR2 FQNEAQ. The CDR3 extends over 16 amino acids. After removal of 0 bases from V and 6 bases from J, the junction contained 9 bases not matched to a gene. The source material was PBMCs. The origin of this receptor is a man in his sixties in good health and CMV-seronegative. The rearrangement joins TRBV7-8 to TRBJ1-2, with 8 bases fitting TRBD1. CDR3 coding DNA: TGTGCCAGCAGCTTAGCGGACGCCAGGGGGCAGGATGGCTACACCTTC. It encodes CASSLADARGQDGYTF.